This paragraph covers one TCR delta chain sequence. The antigen remains undetermined. One end of the junction fails to match germline, which may point to a read error. The entry originates in a study of Vδ1+ human thymocytes. Whole-study results and caveats: In the thymus, TRG and TRD repertoires looked highly polyclonal with Gaussian CDR3 lengths. Despite high sort purity, roughly 20% of thymic T cell receptor delta sequences were Vdelta2.

Germline V CDR1 and CDR2: NSMFDY, ISSIKDK. The CDR3 has 22 residues. Sequences come from RNA converted to cDNA by reverse transcription. The CDR3 regions were amplified by multiplex PCR from V-gene primers to a constant-region primer. TCRdb reprocessed the multiplex PCR reads through CATT. The sample has more than 50,000 delta-chain clones, about 16% seen once. Sorted Vdelta1+ thymocytes were roughly 97% to 99.6% pure. This receptor was taken from a girl under three years old who had congenital heart surgery. Material: Vdelta1+ gamma-delta thymocytes from the thymus. The sample's subset: FACS-sorted CD3+ TCRalphabeta- TCRVdelta1+ TCRVdelta2- thymocytes. V usage is TRAV29/DV5 and J usage is TRDJ1; D might be TRDD2 or TRDD3, each matching 7 bases. CDR3 protein: CAASGVPTFARDTNSMSDKLIF. The CDR3 DNA reads TGTGCCGCAAGTGGGGTTCCTACTTTTGCGAGGGATACCAACTCAATGTCCGATAAACTCATCTTT.